Below are 22 T cell receptor beta chains sequenced from a single sample in a study of cytomegalovirus exposure and HLA in healthy donors. PCR was performed using 60 Vbeta and 13 Jbeta primers. The method was immunoSEQ multiplex PCR; TCRdb's version includes in-frame clones alone and lacks a portion of them. The table has some 67,000 clones, 70% to 90% seen once. The material sequenced was PBMCs. The receptor set was obtained from a young woman in good health and CMV-seronegative.

J is TRBJ1-4 and V is TRBV2; TRBD1 might be the D (5 bases). Trimming left V 4 bases short and J 5 bases short, with 11 bases between. The CDR3 covers 14 residues. The V gene's germline CDR1 is SNHLY and CDR2 FYNNEI. CDR3 sequence (DNA): TGTGCCAGCAGTGGGGGTCAGGGAAATGAAAAACTGTTTTTT. Its protein product is CASSGGQGNEKLFF. Variable domain in full (rest from reference TRBV2 and TRBJ1-4): EPEVTQTPSHQVTQMGQEVILRCVPISNHLYFYWYRQILGQKVEFLVSFYNNEISEKSEIFDDQFSVERPDGSNFTLKIRSTKLEDSAMYFCASSGGQGNEKLFFGSGTQLSVL.

The V call is TRBV5-6, the J call TRBJ1-2; D not certain. Trimming cost V 5 bases and J 7 bases, with 12 bases left between them. Germline CDR1 and CDR2: SGHDT and YYEEEE. This CDR3 is 12 amino acids long. CDR3 sequence reads: CASRVLNGGYTF. DNA for the CDR3: TGTGCCAGCAGGGTCCTAAACGGTGGCTACACCTTC.

The J gene is TRBJ2-7, the V gene TRBV18, with unresolved D. This CDR3 is built from 14 residues. In germline, CDR1 is KGHSH, CDR2 LQKENI. V dropped 1 base and J dropped 0 bases, with 7 bases sitting between them. CDR3 coding DNA: TGTGCCAGCTCACCACTACAGCTCTCCTACGAGCAGTACTTC. It yields the protein CASSPLQLSYEQYF.

V usage is TRBV7-2 and J usage is TRBJ2-5; TRBD2 might be the D (7 bases). The CDR3 covers 15 residues. Trimming shortened V by 0 bases and J by 1 base, and 9 bases separated the two germline ends. CDR1 is SGHTA and CDR2 is FQGNSA in the germline V gene. The CDR3 sequence: CASSLARGAQETQYF. DNA for the CDR3: TGTGCCAGCAGCTTAGCCCGGGGGGCCCAAGAGACCCAGTACTTC. Full variable domain (rest looked up from reference TRBV7-2 and TRBJ2-5): GAGVSQSPSNKVTEKGKDVELRCDPISGHTALYWYRQSLGQGLEFLIYFQGNSAPDKSGLPSDRFSAERTGGSVSTLTIQRTQQEDSAVYLCASSLARGAQETQYFGPGTRLLVL.

This clone was seen once. The DNA of the CDR3 is TGCGCCAGCAGCGGTGCTAGCGGGGGAACAGATACGCAGTATTTT. Translating gives CASSGASGGTDTQYF. The V and J genes are TRBV5-1 and TRBJ2-3; 10 bases are a match to TRBD2. This CDR3 contains 15 residues. With V trimmed by 4 bases and J by 3 bases, 5 bases remained unmatched. The V gene's germline CDR1 is SGHRS and CDR2 YFSETQ. Filled out from reference TRBV5-1 and TRBJ2-3, the complete variable domain reads KAGVTQTPRYLIKTRGQQVTLSCSPISGHRSVSWYQQTPGQGLQFLFEYFSETQRNKGNFPGRFSGRQFSNSRSEMNVSTLELGDSALYLCASSGASGGTDTQYFGPGTRLTVL.

The CDR3 region has the DNA TGTGCCAGCAGCCTCACGCGGGAGTCTGGAAACACCATATATTTT. Translation gives CASSLTRESGNTIYF. The chain combines TRBV5-6 with TRBJ1-3, with D unclear. Germline values: CDR1 SGHDT, CDR2 YYEEEE. The CDR3 extends over 15 amino acids. V was shortened by 4 bases and J by 1 base, with 12 bases between the two germline ends.

This chain joins TRBV27 and TRBJ1-5, with no clear D. This CDR3 comprises 15 residues. The germline CDR1 and CDR2 sequences are MNHEY and SMNVEV (reference sequence). V lost 6 bases and J 3 bases, leaving 15 bases between the germline ends. CDR3 in amino acids: CASRFRGRPNQPQHF. The CDR3 DNA is TGTGCCAGCAGATTTCGAGGGCGTCCCAATCAGCCCCAGCATTTT.

This clone was observed a handful of times. The chain carries TRBV6-6 and TRBJ1-5; tentatively, D is TRBD1 (5 bases). V lost 2 bases, J lost 7 bases, and 9 bases lay in between. The germline V gene encodes CDR1 MNHNY and CDR2 SVGAGI (reference sequence). The CDR3 has 13 amino acids. In DNA form, the CDR3 reads TGTGCCAGCAGTTACCTTCAGGGACAGCCCCAGCATTTT. It encodes CASSYLQGQPQHF.

The rearrangement joins TRBV27 to TRBJ2-7; D is ambiguous. Germline values: CDR1 MNHEY, CDR2 SMNVEV (reference sequence). The CDR3 is 16 amino acids. V lost 5 bases and J 0 bases, leaving 17 bases between the germline ends. The CDR3 DNA sequence: TGTGCCAGCAGTCCACAACCAGGTATAAGCTCCTACGAGCAGTACTTC. This codes for CASSPQPGISSYEQYF.

The chain couples TRBV7-2 to TRBJ2-3, with 10 positions matching TRBD2. This CDR3 has 16 residues. V lost 6 bases, J lost 3 bases, and 9 bases stayed unmatched. Per germline, CDR1 SGHTA and CDR2 FQGNSA. The CDR3 sequence is CASSKAGGAGTDTQYF. The CDR3 coding sequence is TGTGCCAGCAGTAAAGCGGGGGGGGCCGGTACAGATACGCAGTATTTT.

V gene TRBV19 combines with J gene TRBJ1-1; TRBD1 might be the D (5 bases). Germline CDR1 is LNHDA and CDR2 is SQIVND (reference sequence). CDR3 length: 14 residues. V gave up 5 bases and J gave up 5 bases, with 15 bases separating them. CDR3 bases: TGTGCCAGTAGTGCGGGGGGGTCCAGGACTGAAGCTTTCTTT. It codes for CASSAGGSRTEAFF.

CDR3 coding DNA: TGCAGCGTTTCAGGAGGGAACTATGGCTACACCTTC. It is translated as CSVSGGNYGYTF. The rearrangement uses TRBV29-1 and TRBJ1-2, with no clear D. This CDR3 has 12 amino acids. Germline assignment: CDR1 SQVTM and CDR2 ANQGSEA. V was shortened by 5 bases and J by 2 bases, with 9 bases between the two germline ends.

The chain combines TRBV7-2 with TRBJ2-3; 11 bases line up with TRBD2. This CDR3 spans 17 amino acids. Germline values: CDR1 SGHTA, CDR2 FQGNSA. V was clipped by 1 base and J by 2 bases; unmatched bases: 5. The CDR3 loop reads CASSLGSSGGITDTQYF. The DNA of the CDR3 is TGTGCCAGCAGCTTAGGGTCTAGCGGGGGGATCACAGATACGCAGTATTTT.

This chain links TRBV19 with TRBJ1-2, with 9 bases matching TRBD1. The V gene's germline CDR1 is LNHDA and CDR2 SQIVND (reference sequence). The CDR3 is 13 amino acids. V lost 6 bases, J lost 4 bases, and 3 bases stayed unmatched. CDR3 in DNA: TGTGCCAGTAGCCGACAGGGGGTCTATGGCTACACCTTC. Translation: CASSRQGVYGYTF.

V and J are TRBV7-2 and TRBJ1-1; no definite D call. This CDR3 spans 13 amino acids. The germline V and J ends were trimmed by 5 bases and 7 bases, with 14 bases remaining between them. Germline V gene sequence: CDR1 SGHTA, CDR2 FQGNSA. CDR3 region: CASSLSRVVEAFF. The CDR3 DNA reads as TGTGCCAGCAGCCTATCCCGGGTAGTTGAAGCTTTCTTT.

This clone was seen a few times. V is TRBV4-1 and J is TRBJ1-1; no clear D gene. The CDR3 is 18 residues long. Deletions cut 0 bases from V and 0 bases from J, with 17 bases between. Germline CDR1 reads MGHRA; CDR2 reads YSYEKL. CDR3 residues: CASSQDIVQNTLNTEAFF. The DNA of the CDR3 is TGCGCCAGCAGCCAAGATATCGTCCAGAACACCTTGAACACTGAAGCTTTCTTT.

The V and J genes are TRBV15 and TRBJ1-2, with unresolved D. Germline values: CDR1 LNHNV, CDR2 YYDKDF (reference sequence). The CDR3 covers 14 residues. Trimming stripped 0 bases from V and 8 bases from J, with 13 bases between. CDR3 sequence (DNA): TGTGCCACCAGCAGAGATATGGGGTCGGGGGGCTACACCTTC. Translated, it gives CATSRDMGSGGYTF.

CDR3 sequence (DNA): TGTGCCAGCAGCTTAGGTTACACAACAACTAATGAAAAACTGTTTTTT. The encoded protein is CASSLGYTTTNEKLFF. The V call is TRBV7-8, the J call TRBJ1-4; no firm D call. The CDR3 contains 16 residues. Germline CDR1 SGHVS, CDR2 FQNEAQ. The germline V and J ends were trimmed by 1 base and 0 bases, with 9 bases remaining between them.

This clone has only one observation. The V and J genes are TRBV19 and TRBJ1-1; D unresolved. Trimming took 4 bases from V and 7 from J, leaving 16 bases between them. Germline CDR1 and CDR2: LNHDA and SQIVND (reference sequence). The CDR3 contains 14 residues. The CDR3 nucleotides read TGTGCCAGTAGTACTCAGGCTCTGGTCGGTGAAGCTTTCTTT. Protein: CASSTQALVGEAFF.

This clone has a single count. The genes are TRBV10-3 and TRBJ2-5; a possible D gene is TRBD1 (6 bases). Per the germline V gene, CDR1 is ENHRY and CDR2 is SYGVKD. V lost 10 bases and J lost 0, with 27 bases in between. This CDR3 is 18 amino acids long. CDR3: CATGEIKRQELYQETQYF. CDR3 sequence (DNA): TGTGCCACCGGAGAAATAAAAAGACAGGAGTTGTACCAAGAGACCCAGTACTTC.

V usage is TRBV19 and J usage is TRBJ2-2, with 9 bases fitting TRBD2. The trim removed 0 bases at V and 4 bases at J, leaving 6 bases unmatched. CDR1 is LNHDA, CDR2 SQIVND, per germline (reference sequence). The CDR3 spans 17 residues. CDR3 loop: CASSIDVGGGGTGELFF. Here the CDR3 DNA reads TGTGCCAGTAGTATAGATGTAGGCGGGGGGGGCACCGGGGAGCTGTTTTTT.

This clone appeared once. This chain joins TRBV10-1 and TRBJ2-7; no clear D gene. Germline CDR1 WNHNN, CDR2 SYGVQD (reference sequence). The CDR3 has 13 amino acids. Trimming pared 2 bases from V and 5 bases from J, leaving 10 bases between. Written as DNA, the CDR3 is TGCGCCAGCAGTGAGACCGCAAGCAACGAGCAGTACTTC. Protein product: CASSETASNEQYF.